This passage covers 27 T cell receptor beta chains from one sample sequenced in a study of shared clonotypes between healthy human individuals. Produced via immunoSEQ multiplex PCR; TCRdb's table is partial and in-frame only. In the table there are about 1.4 million clones, about 96% of which are singletons. The sample consisted of naive CD4+ T cells sorted from blood. Subset in this sample: CD45RA+ positively selected. These receptor sequences come from a man younger than 45 in good health.

The J gene is TRBJ1-2, the V gene TRBV5-1, with 10 bases aligning to TRBD1. The CDR3 extends over 15 amino acids. Germline CDR1 SGHRS, CDR2 YFSETQ. V lost 0 bases, J lost 5 bases, and 4 bases stayed unmatched. DNA of the CDR3: TGCGCCAGCAGCTTGGGCGGGACAGGGGTTTATGGCTACACCTTC. It yields the protein CASSLGGTGVYGYTF.

J is TRBJ2-4 and V is TRBV27; weak D call: TRBD2 (5 bases). CDR3 length equals 15 residues. V gave up 1 base and J gave up 3 bases, with 10 bases separating them. Looked up from germline, CDR1 is MNHEY and CDR2 is SMNVEV (reference sequence). In nucleotides, the CDR3 is TGTGCCAGCAGTTTATGGGAAGAGGGCAAAAACATTCAGTACTTC. Translation: CASSLWEEGKNIQYF.

This chain links TRBV28 with TRBJ1-3, with a possible D match to TRBD1 (6 bases). The CDR3 is made up of 13 amino acids. Germline-derived CDR1 and CDR2 are MDHEN and SYDVKM. Between the trimmed V and J ends, which lost 8 bases and 4 bases, there was a span of 12 bases. CDR3 residues: CASGGTGGNTIYF. The CDR3 nucleotides are TGTGCCAGCGGCGGAACAGGGGGAAACACCATATATTTT.

Note on this clone: A junction end diverges from the germline sequence, so it may reflect a read error. V and J are TRBV7-7 and TRBJ2-1, with D maybe TRBD2 (5 bases). CDR1 is SSHAT, CDR2 FNYEAQ, per germline (reference sequence). This CDR3 has 13 residues. In DNA, the CDR3 is TGTGCTAGCAGCCACCGGGATTGGAATGAGCAGTTCTTC. Translation gives CASSHRDWNEQFF.

For this clone: Germline and junction disagree at one end, which may indicate a read error. The chain recombines TRBV6-4 with TRBJ2-1, with 10 bases lining up with TRBD1. This CDR3 is built from 16 residues. CDR1 is MRHNA and CDR2 is SNTAGT in the germline V gene. CDR3 protein: CASSYSTGGATNEQFF. CDR3 in DNA: TGTGCCAGCAGTTACTCGACAGGGGGCGCAACAAATGAGCAGTTCTTC.

The V and J genes are TRBV28 and TRBJ2-1, with D perhaps being TRBD1 or TRBD2 (5 bases each). V gave up 3 bases and J gave up 7 bases, with 22 bases separating them. CDR1 is MDHEN, CDR2 SYDVKM, per germline. There are 17 residues in the CDR3. CDR3 in DNA: TGTGCCAGCAGTTTTAAAACTCCGGGTCGGGGCCCAAATGAGCAGTTCTTC. Translation: CASSFKTPGRGPNEQFF.

The chain uses TRBV6-5 and TRBJ2-2; TRBD1 matches at 7 bases. Trimming took 6 bases from V and 3 from J; bases not matched to a gene: 7. CDR3 size: 15 residues. Germline values: CDR1 MNHEY, CDR2 SVGAGI. The DNA for the CDR3 is TGTGCCAGCAGCCCTTGGGACAGATACACCGGGGAGCTGTTTTTT. Translated: CASSPWDRYTGELFF.

As to this clone: Other DNA sequences in this sample translate to the same CDR3. This chain connects TRBV9 to TRBJ2-1, with D hard to call. V was shortened by 2 bases and J by 3 bases, with 9 bases between the two germline ends. Per the germline V gene, CDR1 is SGDLS and CDR2 is YYNGEE. This CDR3 spans 14 amino acids. This chain's CDR3 is CASSVDSFYNEQFF. Here the CDR3 DNA reads TGTGCCAGCAGCGTCGACTCTTTCTACAATGAGCAGTTCTTC. Full variable domain (rest looked up from reference TRBV9 and TRBJ2-1): DSGVTQTPKHLITATGQRVTLRCSPRSGDLSVYWYQQSLDQGLQFLIQYYNGEERAKGNILERFSAQQFPDLHSELNLSSLELGDSALYFCASSVDSFYNEQFFGPGTRLTVL.

The chain combines TRBV19 with TRBJ2-3; no clear D gene. Germline assignment: CDR1 LNHDA and CDR2 SQIVND (reference sequence). V was pared by 5 bases and J by 1 base, with 13 bases between. The CDR3 totals 15 residues. CDR3 bases: TGTGCCAGTAGTGTCCTATCCCCGGGCACAGATACGCAGTATTTT. Translation gives CASSVLSPGTDTQYF.

In the case of this clone: This CDR3 is also generated by other DNA sequences in the sample. The rearrangement joins TRBV10-2 to TRBJ1-1; D is ambiguous. The CDR3 loop spans 13 amino acids. From germline, CDR1 is WSHSY and CDR2 SAAADI. V was shortened by 3 bases and J by 2 bases, with 7 bases between the two germline ends. CDR3 nucleotide sequence: TGCGCCAGCAGTGATCGTGAAAACACTGAAGCTTTCTTT. Its protein product is CASSDRENTEAFF.

The V and J genes are TRBV9 and TRBJ2-7; D gene uncertain. The CDR3 runs 15 residues. CDR1 and CDR2 (germline): SGDLS, YYNGEE. The V end lost 3 bases, the J end lost 4 bases, and 17 bases lay between the germline ends. The CDR3 loop is CASSGSWAGFYEQYF. In DNA, the CDR3 is TGTGCCAGCAGCGGGAGCTGGGCAGGCTTTTACGAGCAGTACTTC.

This clone was recorded once. V is TRBV28 and J is TRBJ2-7, with 8 bases matching TRBD1. This CDR3 has 14 residues. CDR1 and CDR2 (germline): MDHEN, SYDVKM. After removal of 3 bases from V and 6 bases from J, the junction contained 7 bases not matched to a gene. The CDR3 DNA follows: TGTGCCAGCAGTTTCCTGGACAGGGCGGGCGAGCAGTACTTC. Translated, it gives CASSFLDRAGEQYF.

V is TRBV2 and J is TRBJ2-2, with unresolved D. Deletions cut 3 bases from V and 1 base from J, with 6 bases between. The CDR3 spans 14 residues. The germline CDR1 and CDR2 sequences are SNHLY and FYNNEI. In nucleotides, the CDR3 is TGTGCCAGCAGTGATCAGCGGAACACCGGGGAGCTGTTTTTT. Residues: CASSDQRNTGELFF.

The V and J genes are TRBV6-5 and TRBJ1-3; 7 nucleotides align to TRBD1. CDR1 and CDR2 from the germline V gene are MNHEY and SVGAGI. CDR3 length equals 15 residues. V lost 5 bases and J lost 5; bases outside the gene matches: 9. The CDR3: CASSTRGVGRNTIYF. CDR3 DNA sequence: TGTGCCAGCAGTACCAGGGGGGTAGGAAGAAACACCATATATTTT.

J is TRBJ1-1 and V is TRBV2; the D gene is possibly TRBD1 (5 bases). Per the germline V gene, CDR1 is SNHLY and CDR2 is FYNNEI. This CDR3 comprises 13 residues. The germline V and J ends were trimmed by 9 bases and 0 bases, with 11 bases remaining between them. Here the CDR3 DNA reads TGTGCCAGGAGCAGGGCAGTGAACACTGAAGCTTTCTTT. This sequence encodes CARSRAVNTEAFF.

Turning to this clone: Different DNA sequences within this sample yield the same CDR3. The gene calls are TRBV7-6 and TRBJ2-1; tentative D call: TRBD1 (5 bases). The CDR3 has 12 amino acids. CDR1 is SGHVS and CDR2 is FNYEAQ in the germline V gene. V was cut by 0 bases and J by 9 bases, with 6 bases left in between. CDR3 in DNA: TGTGCCAGCAGCTTAGCAGGGGCTGAGCAGTTCTTC. It yields the protein CASSLAGAEQFF.

The chain recombines TRBV2 with TRBJ2-7; no definite D call. The germline V gene encodes CDR1 SNHLY and CDR2 FYNNEI. V lost 4 bases and J 3 bases, leaving 10 bases between the germline ends. CDR3 length equals 13 residues. CDR3 sequence reads: CASSVLLFYEQYF. The CDR3 nucleotides are TGTGCCAGCAGTGTTTTACTCTTCTACGAGCAGTACTTC.

This clone was counted a single time. J is TRBJ2-3 and V is TRBV27; 8 positions match TRBD1. Germline CDR1 MNHEY, CDR2 SMNVEV (reference sequence). The CDR3 sequence is 15 residues long. The trim removed 6 bases at V and 0 bases at J, leaving 5 bases unmatched. CDR3 nucleotide sequence: TGTGCCAGCAGCCCTGGACAGGGTAGCACAGATACGCAGTATTTT. It codes for CASSPGQGSTDTQYF.

This chain connects TRBV18 to TRBJ1-1; D might be TRBD1 (6 bases). Germline V gives CDR1 KGHSH, CDR2 LQKENI. Trimming took 9 bases from V and 1 from J, leaving 12 bases between them. This CDR3 contains 13 residues. The CDR3 sequence is CASHGQTNTEAFF. Written as DNA, the CDR3 is TGTGCCAGTCACGGACAGACGAACACTGAAGCTTTCTTT. The full variable domain, rest sourced from reference TRBV18 and TRBJ1-1, is NAGVMQNPRHLVRRRGQEARLRCSPMKGHSHVYWYRQLPEEGLKFMVYLQKENIIDESGMPKERFSAEFPKEGPSILRIQQVVRGDSAAYFCASHGQTNTEAFFGQGTRLTVV.

This chain uses TRBV11-2 with TRBJ2-1; TRBD1 is a possible D gene (5 bases). Trimming left V 0 bases short and J 0 bases short, with 12 bases between. Germline values: CDR1 SGHAT, CDR2 FQNNGV. The CDR3 covers 17 residues. CDR3 sequence: CASSLDGADFSYNEQFF. CDR3 bases: TGTGCCAGCAGCTTAGATGGGGCGGATTTCTCCTACAATGAGCAGTTCTTC. Supplemented by reference TRBV11-2 and TRBJ2-1, the full variable domain reads EAGVAQSPRYKIIEKRQSVAFWCNPISGHATLYWYQQILGQGPKLLIQFQNNGVVDDSQLPKDRFSAERLKGVDSTLKIQPAKLEDSAVYLCASSLDGADFSYNEQFFGPGTRLTVL.

The chain uses TRBV29-1 and TRBJ2-7, with TRBD2 as a possible D gene (6 bases). Looked up from germline, CDR1 is SQVTM and CDR2 is ANQGSEA. With 6 bases removed from V and 6 bases from J, the gap between germline ends came to 21 bases. This CDR3 has 14 residues. The CDR3 is CSVGDSPLYGEQYF. CDR3 nucleotide sequence: TGCAGCGTCGGGGACTCTCCTTTGTATGGCGAGCAGTACTTC.

The chain joins TRBV28 to TRBJ2-7; 7 bases agree with TRBD1. The V and J ends lost 6 bases and 1 base, in that order; junction bases with no gene match: 12. The CDR3 runs 16 residues. Germline values: CDR1 MDHEN, CDR2 SYDVKM. CDR3 loop: CASRQTGTVLSYEQYF. The CDR3 DNA reads TGTGCCAGCAGGCAGACCGGGACAGTTCTTTCCTACGAGCAGTACTTC.

Details on this clone: Other nucleotide sequences in the sample specify the same CDR3. The chain employs TRBV28 and TRBJ1-1; 9 bases align to TRBD1. Germline V gene lookup returns CDR1 MDHEN and CDR2 SYDVKM. The length of the CDR3 is 15 residues. After removal of 6 bases from V and 1 base from J, the junction contained 6 bases not matched to a gene. The CDR3 region is CASRPQGAGNTEAFF. The DNA for the CDR3 is TGTGCCAGCAGGCCACAGGGGGCAGGGAACACTGAAGCTTTCTTT.

CDR3 nucleotide sequence: TGTGCCAGCAGCGACACCACCGGGGAGCTGTTTTTT. It codes for CASSDTTGELFF. V usage is TRBV7-6 and J usage is TRBJ2-2; D ambiguous. The CDR3 has 12 residues. Germline V gene data show CDR1 as SGHVS and CDR2 as FNYEAQ. Trimming stripped 5 bases from V and 4 bases from J, with 5 bases between.

The V gene is TRBV5-1, the J gene TRBJ2-1; the D is unclear. This CDR3 is built from 15 residues. Germline CDR1 reads SGHRS; CDR2 reads YFSETQ. V lost 2 bases, J lost 0 bases, and 9 bases lay in between. The CDR3 DNA reads as TGCGCCAGCAGCTTTGATCCCAGCTCCTACAATGAGCAGTTCTTC. Amino acid sequence: CASSFDPSSYNEQFF.

The chain has TRBV14 and TRBJ2-2; D uncertain. Between the trimmed V and J ends, which lost 0 bases and 6 bases, there was a span of 11 bases. Per germline, CDR1 SGHDN and CDR2 FVKESK. This CDR3 is 15 amino acids long. The CDR3 nucleotides are TGTGCCAGCAGCCAAGAATTCTTGGGTCCCGGGGAGCTGTTTTTT. This codes for CASSQEFLGPGELFF.

The chain links TRBV5-6 to TRBJ2-1; TRBD1 matches at 8 bases. The CDR3 extends over 12 amino acids. The V segment lost 6 bases and the J segment 10 bases; nucleotides outside the gene matches: 6. Germline V gives CDR1 SGHDT, CDR2 YYEEEE. The CDR3 loop is CASTGQGREQFF. The CDR3 DNA reads TGTGCCAGCACCGGACAGGGTCGAGAGCAGTTCTTC.